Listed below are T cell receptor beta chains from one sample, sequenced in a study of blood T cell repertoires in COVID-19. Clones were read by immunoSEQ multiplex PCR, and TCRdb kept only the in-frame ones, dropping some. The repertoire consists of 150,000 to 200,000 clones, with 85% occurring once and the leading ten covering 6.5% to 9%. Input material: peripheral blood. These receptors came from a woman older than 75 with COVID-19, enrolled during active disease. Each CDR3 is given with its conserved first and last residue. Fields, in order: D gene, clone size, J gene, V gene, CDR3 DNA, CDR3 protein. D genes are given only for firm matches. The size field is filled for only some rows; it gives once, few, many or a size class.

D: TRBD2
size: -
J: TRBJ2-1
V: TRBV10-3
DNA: TGTGCCATCACCCCCTCGGGAGGGTCCTACAATGAGCAGTTCTTC
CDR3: CAITPSGGSYNEQFF

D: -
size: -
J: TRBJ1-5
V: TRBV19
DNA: TGTGCCAGTAGTATATCAGGGCCCGTGCAGCCCCAGCATTTT
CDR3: CASSISGPVQPQHF

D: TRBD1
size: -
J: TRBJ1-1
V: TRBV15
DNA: TGTGCCACCAGCGACAGGGTGACTTTGACTGAAGCTTTCTTT
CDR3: CATSDRVTLTEAFF

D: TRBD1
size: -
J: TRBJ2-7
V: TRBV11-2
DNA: TGTGCCAGCAGCTCTTCCGGGACAGTCTACGAGCAGTACTTC
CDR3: CASSSSGTVYEQYF

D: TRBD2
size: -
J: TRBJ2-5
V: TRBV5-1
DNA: TGCGCCAGCAGTAGACGACTAGCGGGAGGGGGGGAGACCCAGTACTTC
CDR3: CASSRRLAGGGETQYF

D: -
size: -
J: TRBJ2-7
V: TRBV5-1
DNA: TGCGCCAGCAGCTTGGATGAAGACAGGCCCTACGAGCAGTACTTC
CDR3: CASSLDEDRPYEQYF

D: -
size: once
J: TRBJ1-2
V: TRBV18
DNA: TGTGCCAGCTCACGAGAGCGCAGCGATAGCTATGGCTACACCTTC
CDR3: CASSRERSDSYGYTF

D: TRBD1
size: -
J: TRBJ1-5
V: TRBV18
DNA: TGTGCCAGCTCAGAGGGGACAGGGATAGGCAATCAGCCCCAGCATTTT
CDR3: CASSEGTGIGNQPQHF

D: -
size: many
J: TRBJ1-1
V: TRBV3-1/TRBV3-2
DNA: TGTGCCAGCAGCGGCAGTATGAACACTGAAGCTTTCTTT
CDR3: CASSGSMNTEAFF

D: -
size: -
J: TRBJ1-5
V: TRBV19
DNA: TGTGCCAGTCAGTGGTGGACAGATAGCAATCAGCCCCAGCATTTT
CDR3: CASQWWTDSNQPQHF

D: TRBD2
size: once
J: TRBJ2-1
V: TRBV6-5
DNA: TGTGCCAGCCTAGCGGCGAATAATGAGCAGTTCTTC
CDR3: CASLAANNEQFF

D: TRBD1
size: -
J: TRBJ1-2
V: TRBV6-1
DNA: TGTGCCAGCAGTGACGGACAGGGCAACTATGGCTACACCTTC
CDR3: CASSDGQGNYGYTF

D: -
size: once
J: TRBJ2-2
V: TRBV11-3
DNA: TGTGCCAGCAGCCCCAGGAGGGCGGCGAACACCGGGGAGCTGTTTTTT
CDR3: CASSPRRAANTGELFF

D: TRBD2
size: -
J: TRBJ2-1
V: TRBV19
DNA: TGTGCCAGTAGTATAGATTTGGGGAGGGATCGGTTCTTC
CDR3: CASSIDLGRDRFF

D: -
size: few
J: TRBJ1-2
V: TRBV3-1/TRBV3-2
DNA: TGTGCCAGCAGCCAACAACAGGGTGCGTCCGGATATGGCTACACCTTC
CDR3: CASSQQQGASGYGYTF

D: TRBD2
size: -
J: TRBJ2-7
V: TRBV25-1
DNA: TGTGCCAGCAGTCCCCAGGGACTAGCGGGAGTCATCTCCTACGAGCAGTACTTC
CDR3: CASSPQGLAGVISYEQYF

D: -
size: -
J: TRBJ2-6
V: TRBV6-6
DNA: TGTGCCAGCAGTAACACAGTGGCCAACGTCCTGACTTTC
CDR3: CASSNTVANVLTF

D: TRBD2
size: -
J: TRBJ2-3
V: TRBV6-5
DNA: TGTGCCAGCAGCTCGACTAGCGGGGCGGATACGCAGTATTTT
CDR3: CASSSTSGADTQYF

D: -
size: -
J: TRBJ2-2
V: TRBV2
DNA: TGTGCCAGCAGTCGACAAACAAGCACCGGGGAGCTGTTTTTT
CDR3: CASSRQTSTGELFF

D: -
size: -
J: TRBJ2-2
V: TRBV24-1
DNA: TGTGCCACCAGCCAAACCGGGTCCCCTCGCCCCGGGGAGCTGTTTTTT
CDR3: CATSQTGSPRPGELFF

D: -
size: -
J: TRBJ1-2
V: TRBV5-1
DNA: TGCGCCAGCAGCCCGGGACTCACTCCCCCTATGTGGGGCTACACCTTC
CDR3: CASSPGLTPPMWGYTF

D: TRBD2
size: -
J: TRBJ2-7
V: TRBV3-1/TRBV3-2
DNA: TGTGCCAGCAGCCCTCGGGAGGGCGTCTACGAGCAGTACTTC
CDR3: CASSPREGVYEQYF

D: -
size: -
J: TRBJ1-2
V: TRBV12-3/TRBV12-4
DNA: TGTGCCAGCAGTTTAGGCTCCAGGGGCTACACCTTC
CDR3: CASSLGSRGYTF

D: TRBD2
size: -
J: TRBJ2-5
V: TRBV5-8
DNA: TGTGCCAGCAGCCCCGGGGGGTGGATCCAGTACTTC
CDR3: CASSPGGWIQYF

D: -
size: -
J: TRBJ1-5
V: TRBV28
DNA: TGTGCCAGCAGGATCGGGACACCTTATCAGCCCCAGCATTTT
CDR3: CASRIGTPYQPQHF

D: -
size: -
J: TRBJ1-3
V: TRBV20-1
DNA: TGCAGTGCGACCGGGGACACCATATATTTT
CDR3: CSATGDTIYF

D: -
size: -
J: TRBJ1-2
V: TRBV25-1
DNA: TGTGCCAGCGCATCAGCCGGCGGGGGATCCCTTAACTATGGCTACACCTTC
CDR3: CASASAGGGSLNYGYTF

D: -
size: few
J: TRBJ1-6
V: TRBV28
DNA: TGTGCCAGCAGCCTCGGGGGAGGGGAATCTTATTCACCCCTCCACTTT
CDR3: CASSLGGGESYSPLHF

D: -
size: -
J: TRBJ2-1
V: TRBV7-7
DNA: TGTGCTAGCAGCTCCCACCTAGCGACTGAGCAGTTCTTC
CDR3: CASSSHLATEQFF

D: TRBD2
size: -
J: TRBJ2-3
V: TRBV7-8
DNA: TGTGCCAGCAGCTTAGGCCAGGCTAGCGGGAACACAGATACGCAGTATTTT
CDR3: CASSLGQASGNTDTQYF

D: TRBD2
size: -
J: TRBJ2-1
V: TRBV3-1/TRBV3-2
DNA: TGTGCCAGCAGCCAAGGTCTAGCGGGAGGAGGCTCCTACAATGAGCAGTTCTTC
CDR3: CASSQGLAGGGSYNEQFF

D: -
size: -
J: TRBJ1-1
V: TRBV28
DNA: TGTGCCAGCAGTCTTGGGGCCCTCAACACTGAAGCTTTCTTT
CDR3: CASSLGALNTEAFF

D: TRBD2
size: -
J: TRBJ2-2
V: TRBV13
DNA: TGTGCCAGCAGCCTCGGACTAGCGGGAGATACCGGGGAGCTGTTTTTT
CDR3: CASSLGLAGDTGELFF

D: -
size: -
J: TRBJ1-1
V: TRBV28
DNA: TGTGCCAGCAGTTCCTTTAACGGTGGTTTTGTCACTGAAGCTTTCTTT
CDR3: CASSSFNGGFVTEAFF

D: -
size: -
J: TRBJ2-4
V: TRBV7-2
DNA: TGTGCCAGCAGCTTAGTGGGCACAAACATTCAGTACTTC
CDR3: CASSLVGTNIQYF

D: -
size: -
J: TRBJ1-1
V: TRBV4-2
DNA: TGTGCCAGCAGCCCTGATAACAGGGAGTCGGACACTGAAGCTTTCTTT
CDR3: CASSPDNRESDTEAFF

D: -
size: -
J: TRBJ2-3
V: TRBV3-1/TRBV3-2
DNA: TGTGCCAGCAGCTACAGTGGTACGCAGTATTTT
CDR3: CASSYSGTQYF

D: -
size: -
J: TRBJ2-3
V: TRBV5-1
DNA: TGCGCCAGCAGCTTGGGGACAGTGACAGATACGCAGTATTTT
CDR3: CASSLGTVTDTQYF

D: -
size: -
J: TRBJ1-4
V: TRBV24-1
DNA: TGTGCCACCAGTGAGCGCAGGGTAATTAATGAAAAACTGTTTTTT
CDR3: CATSERRVINEKLFF

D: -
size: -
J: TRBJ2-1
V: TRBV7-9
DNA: TGTGCCAGCAGGCAACAGGGCGCCTACAATGAGCAGTTCTTC
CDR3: CASRQQGAYNEQFF

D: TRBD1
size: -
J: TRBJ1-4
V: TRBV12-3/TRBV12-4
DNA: TGTGCCAGCAGTTTAGGGACAGGGCCACTGTTTTTT
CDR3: CASSLGTGPLFF

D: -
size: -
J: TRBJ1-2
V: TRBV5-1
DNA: TGCGCCAGCTCTTGGAATGGCCAAGCCGTCGGGGGCTACACCTTC
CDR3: CASSWNGQAVGGYTF

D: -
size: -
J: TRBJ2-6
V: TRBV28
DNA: TGTGCCAGCAGTTCAGGTCTTCCTGGGGCCAACGTCCTGACTTTC
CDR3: CASSSGLPGANVLTF

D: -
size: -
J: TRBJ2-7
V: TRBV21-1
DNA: TGTGCCAGCAGCAAAGGGGGCCCGGGGGGGGGTTACGAGCAGTACTTC
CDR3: CASSKGGPGGGYEQYF

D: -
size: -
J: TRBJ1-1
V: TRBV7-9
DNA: TGTGCCAGCAGCGAGGGAGGGGTGGCGAACACTGAAGCTTTCTTT
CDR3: CASSEGGVANTEAFF

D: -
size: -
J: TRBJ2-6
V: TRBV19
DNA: TGTGCCAGTAAGGTGAGGTTGGGGAGCACTGGGGCCAACGTCCTGACTTTC
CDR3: CASKVRLGSTGANVLTF

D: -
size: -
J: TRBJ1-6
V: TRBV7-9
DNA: TGTGCCAGCGCGAAAACAGGGTATGGCTCACCCCTCCACTTT
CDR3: CASAKTGYGSPLHF

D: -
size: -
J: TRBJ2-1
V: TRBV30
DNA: TGTGCCTGGAGTGTCTCAGGCGCCTGGGCTGAAGAAAGCAATGAGCAGTTCTTC
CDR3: CAWSVSGAWAEESNEQFF

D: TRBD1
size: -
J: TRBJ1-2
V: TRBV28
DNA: TGTGCCAGCAGCCCGGACAGGGGAGGTGGCTACACCTTC
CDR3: CASSPDRGGGYTF

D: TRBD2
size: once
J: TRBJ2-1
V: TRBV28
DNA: TGTGCCAGCAACGGTCTAGCGGGAGGGCCCGCTGAGCAGTTCTTC
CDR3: CASNGLAGGPAEQFF

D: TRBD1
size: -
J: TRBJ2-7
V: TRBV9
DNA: TGTGCCAGCAGCGGTGGACAGGGGGCAACTCGCGAGCAGTACTTC
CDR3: CASSGGQGATREQYF

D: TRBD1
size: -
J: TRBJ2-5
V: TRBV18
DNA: TGTGCCAGCTCACCAAAGGCAGGGGGGACCCAGTACTTC
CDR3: CASSPKAGGTQYF

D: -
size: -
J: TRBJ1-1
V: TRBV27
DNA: TGTGCCAGCAGCCGTTCGGGGGGCGGTGGGACTGAAGCTTTCTTT
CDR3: CASSRSGGGGTEAFF

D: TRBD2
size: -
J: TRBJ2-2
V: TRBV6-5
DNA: TGTGCCAGCAGGACTAGCGGGAAGAACACCGGGGAGCTGTTTTTT
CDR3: CASRTSGKNTGELFF

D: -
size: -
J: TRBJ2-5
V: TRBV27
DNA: TGTGCCAGCAGCCCCCGCCGGGGACTCCAAGAGACCCAGTACTTC
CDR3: CASSPRRGLQETQYF

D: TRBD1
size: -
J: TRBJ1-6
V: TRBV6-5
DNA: TGTGCCAGCAGCGGACAGGGCGGTTCACCCCTCCACTTT
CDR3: CASSGQGGSPLHF

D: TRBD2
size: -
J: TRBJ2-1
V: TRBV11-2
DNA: TGTGCCAGCAGCTTAGTTCAGACATTGACTAGCGGGACGAATGAGCAGTTCTTC
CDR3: CASSLVQTLTSGTNEQFF

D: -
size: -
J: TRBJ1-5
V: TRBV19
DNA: TGTGCCAGTAGTTCACAAACAGGGAACAATCAGCCCCAGCATTTT
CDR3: CASSSQTGNNQPQHF

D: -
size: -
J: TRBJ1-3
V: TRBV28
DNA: TGTGCCAGCAGGATCGACAGGCTATCTGGAAACACCATATATTTT
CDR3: CASRIDRLSGNTIYF